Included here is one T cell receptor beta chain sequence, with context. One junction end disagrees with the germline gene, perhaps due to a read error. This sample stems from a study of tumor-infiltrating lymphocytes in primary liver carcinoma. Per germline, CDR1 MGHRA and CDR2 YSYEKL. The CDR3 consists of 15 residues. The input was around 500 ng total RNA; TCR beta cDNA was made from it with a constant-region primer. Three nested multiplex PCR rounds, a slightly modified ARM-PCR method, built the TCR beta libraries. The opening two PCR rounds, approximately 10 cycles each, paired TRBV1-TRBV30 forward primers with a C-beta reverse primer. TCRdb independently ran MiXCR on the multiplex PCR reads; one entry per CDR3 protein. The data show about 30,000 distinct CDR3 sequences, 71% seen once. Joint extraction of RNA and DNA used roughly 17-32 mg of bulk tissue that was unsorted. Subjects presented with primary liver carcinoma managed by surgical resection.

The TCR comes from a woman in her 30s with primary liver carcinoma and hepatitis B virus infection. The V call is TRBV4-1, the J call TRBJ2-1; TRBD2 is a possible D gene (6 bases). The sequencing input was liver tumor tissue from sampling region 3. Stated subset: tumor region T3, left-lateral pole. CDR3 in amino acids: CANSQGDLARDEQFF. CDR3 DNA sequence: TGCGCCAACAGCCAAGGTGATCTAGCGAGGGATGAGCAGTTCTTC.